These 28 T cell receptor beta chains originate from one sample sequenced in a study of cytomegalovirus exposure and HLA in healthy donors. This PCR relied on a set of 60 Vbeta primers and 13 Jbeta primers. Sequencing was performed with immunoSEQ multiplex PCR; in TCRdb, only in-frame clones are kept and a portion is missing. This sample's clone table lists approximately 190,000 clones. Specimen: PBMCs. These receptors were taken from a boy aged 5-17 years in good health and CMV-seronegative.

The chain couples TRBV27 to TRBJ2-1; D gene ambiguous. CDR3 length: 15 residues. The V end lost 6 bases, the J end lost 0 bases, and 12 bases lay between the germline ends. Germline V gene lookup returns CDR1 MNHEY and CDR2 SMNVEV (reference sequence). CDR3: CASRLGQSSYNEQFF. CDR3 in DNA: TGTGCCAGCAGGTTGGGCCAAAGCTCCTACAATGAGCAGTTCTTC.

The chain uses TRBV27 and TRBJ2-2; 7 nucleotides line up with TRBD2. The CDR3 is 17 residues long. Losses at the gene ends were 3 bases for V and 5 bases for J; bases not matched to a gene: 12. Germline CDR1 is MNHEY and CDR2 is SMNVEV (reference sequence). The CDR3 coding sequence is TGTGCCAGCAGTTTTACGGGGTGGGGGGGGAGTACCGGGGAGCTGTTTTTT. Protein product: CASSFTGWGGSTGELFF.

The V gene is TRBV19, the J gene TRBJ2-3; the D is unclear. Trimming took off 2 bases at V and 0 bases at J, with 6 bases between the two ends. CDR1 LNHDA and CDR2 SQIVND come from the germline V gene (reference sequence). The CDR3 extends over 14 amino acids. CDR3 sequence (DNA): TGTGCCAGTAGTATACAGGCTAGCACAGATACGCAGTATTTT. This codes for CASSIQASTDTQYF.

This rearrangement joins TRBV15 to TRBJ1-5; 7 bases fit TRBD1. The germline CDR1 and CDR2 sequences are LNHNV and YYDKDF (reference sequence). V lost 0 bases to trimming and J lost 2 bases; unmatched junction nucleotides: 7. The CDR3 runs 17 residues. The CDR3 spells CATSRDQRGQGNQPQHF. CDR3 sequence (DNA): TGTGCCACCAGCAGAGATCAAAGGGGGCAGGGCAATCAGCCCCAGCATTTT. Full variable domain (remainder filled in from reference TRBV15 and TRBJ1-5): DAMVIQNPRYQVTQFGKPVTLSCSQTLNHNVMYWYQQKSSQAPKLLFHYYDKDFNNEADTPDNFQSRRPNTSFCFLDIRSPGLGDTAMYLCATSRDQRGQGNQPQHFGDGTRLSIL.

V and J are TRBV9 and TRBJ2-2, with TRBD2 matching over 7 bases. Losses at the gene ends were 6 bases for V and 1 base for J; bases not matched to a gene: 0. The germline V gene has CDR1 SGDLS and CDR2 YYNGEE. The CDR3 has 13 amino acids. CDR3 sequence reads: CASTSGNTGELFF. The CDR3 nucleotides are TGTGCCAGCACTAGCGGGAACACCGGGGAGCTGTTTTTT. The variable domain in full, completed from reference TRBV9 and TRBJ2-2, reads DSGVTQTPKHLITATGQRVTLRCSPRSGDLSVYWYQQSLDQGLQFLIQYYNGEERAKGNILERFSAQQFPDLHSELNLSSLELGDSALYFCASTSGNTGELFFGEGSRLTVL.

V gene TRBV19 combines with J gene TRBJ1-5; weak D call: TRBD1 (6 bases). Per germline, CDR1 LNHDA and CDR2 SQIVND (reference sequence). The CDR3 runs 15 residues. The V end was cut by 8 bases, the J end by 6 bases, with 20 bases between. In DNA form, the CDR3 reads TGTGCCAGTTCTCTGCGGGGGGCAGCGAGTCAGCCCCAGCATTTT. As protein: CASSLRGAASQPQHF.

This chain uses TRBV10-2 with TRBJ2-2, with TRBD1 matching over 7 bases. The V gene's germline CDR1 is WSHSY and CDR2 SAAADI. This CDR3 region has 14 residues. The ends lost 5 bases at V and 0 bases at J; junction bases unmatched: 0. The CDR3 bases are TGCGCCAGCAGTAGGGGGCCGAACACCGGGGAGCTGTTTTTT. Residues: CASSRGPNTGELFF.

The chain couples TRBV4-1 to TRBJ1-1, with TRBD1 as a possible D gene (6 bases). Germline V gives CDR1 MGHRA, CDR2 YSYEKL. This CDR3 is built from 15 residues. V dropped 4 bases and J dropped 5 bases, with 17 bases sitting between them. This chain's CDR3 is CASSLKGGRRTEAFF. In DNA, the CDR3 is TGCGCCAGCAGCCTAAAGGGGGGGCGCAGGACTGAAGCTTTCTTT.

V gene TRBV9 combines with J gene TRBJ1-5, with D hard to call. Between the trimmed V and J ends, which lost 3 bases and 1 base, there was a span of 17 bases. Germline V lookup: CDR1 SGDLS, CDR2 YYNGEE. CDR3 size: 17 residues. CDR3 loop: CASSASEPHGSNQPQHF. The CDR3 DNA reads TGTGCCAGCAGCGCAAGTGAACCCCACGGGAGCAATCAGCCCCAGCATTTT.

J is TRBJ1-2 and V is TRBV11-2; 8 bases line up with TRBD1. J gave up 10 bases and V 0 bases, and 7 bases lay outside the gene matches. Germline CDR1 SGHAT, CDR2 FQNNGV. CDR3 length: 14 residues. CDR3 bases: TGTGCCAGCAGCTTAGAGGGACAGGCCTCAGACTACACCTTC. Protein: CASSLEGQASDYTF.

This chain links TRBV2 with TRBJ2-4; a weak D match, TRBD1 (5 bases). Germline CDR1 reads SNHLY; CDR2 reads FYNNEI. The CDR3 runs to 17 residues. Trimming left V 2 bases short and J 1 base short, with 15 bases between. CDR3 sequence: CASSEWGREGAKNIQYF. CDR3 DNA sequence: TGTGCCAGCAGTGAATGGGGCAGGGAAGGGGCCAAAAACATTCAGTACTTC.

This chain connects TRBV14 to TRBJ1-2; D ambiguous. Deletions cut 4 bases from V and 4 bases from J, with 19 bases between. Per the germline V gene, CDR1 is SGHDN and CDR2 is FVKESK. The CDR3 contains 16 residues. As DNA, the CDR3 is TGTGCCAGCAGCCCTCATCCATCCGGTCTTGGCTATGGCTACACCTTC. Translating it yields CASSPHPSGLGYGYTF.

This chain uses TRBV11-2 with TRBJ1-1; D is unresolved. CDR3 length equals 15 residues. V lost 5 bases and J 1 base, leaving 14 bases between the germline ends. Germline values: CDR1 SGHAT, CDR2 FQNNGV. The CDR3 loop is CASSPIGEPNTEAFF. For the CDR3, the DNA is TGTGCCAGCAGCCCTATCGGGGAACCGAACACTGAAGCTTTCTTT.

The V and J genes are TRBV7-3 and TRBJ2-2; 7 bases line up with TRBD1. Germline-derived CDR1 and CDR2 are SGHTA and FQGTGA. CDR3 length: 15 amino acids. V was pared by 4 bases and J by 0 bases, with 2 bases of the junction left unmatched. The CDR3 coding sequence is TGTGCCAGCAGCTCGACAGGGACGAACACCGGGGAGCTGTTTTTT. Residues: CASSSTGTNTGELFF.

In DNA form, the CDR3 reads TGTGCCAGCAGTCCCAGGGTGTCCCCACGTCAGCCCCAGCATTTT. It is translated as CASSPRVSPRQPQHF. The rearrangement uses TRBV28 and TRBJ1-5; possibly TRBD1 for D (5 bases). Germline loops: CDR1 MDHEN, CDR2 SYDVKM. This CDR3 is 15 amino acids long. Trimming stripped 5 bases from V and 6 bases from J, with 17 bases between.

The chain uses TRBV30 and TRBJ2-1; 14 positions match TRBD2. This CDR3 comprises 14 residues. CDR1 GTSNPN and CDR2 SVGIG come from the germline V gene (reference sequence). J lost 6 bases, V lost 5 bases, and 3 bases had no gene match. For the CDR3, the DNA is TGTGCCTGGTCGGGACTAGCGGGGGTCAATGAGCAGTTCTTC. Protein: CAWSGLAGVNEQFF. Filled out from reference TRBV30 and TRBJ2-1, the complete variable domain reads SQTIHQWPATLVQPVGSPLSLECTVEGTSNPNLYWYRQAAGRGLQLLFYSVGIGQISSEVPQNLSASRPQDRQFILSSKKLLLSDSGFYLCAWSGLAGVNEQFFGPGTRLTVL.

This chain joins TRBV5-1 and TRBJ1-4; D uncertain. The CDR3 contains 14 residues. Germline V gene lookup returns CDR1 SGHRS and CDR2 YFSETQ. Trimming pared 0 bases from V and 4 bases from J, leaving 7 bases between. The CDR3 sequence is CASSLGLSNEKLFF. In DNA form, the CDR3 reads TGCGCCAGCAGCTTGGGACTGAGTAATGAAAAACTGTTTTTT. The complete variable domain, with remaining parts taken from reference TRBV5-1 and TRBJ1-4, reads KAGVTQTPRYLIKTRGQQVTLSCSPISGHRSVSWYQQTPGQGLQFLFEYFSETQRNKGNFPGRFSGRQFSNSRSEMNVSTLELGDSALYLCASSLGLSNEKLFFGSGTQLSVL.

The chain employs TRBV5-4 and TRBJ1-4, with 7 bases identical to TRBD1. Germline CDR1 and CDR2: SGHNT and YYREEE (reference sequence). V was pared by 3 bases and J by 4 bases, with 6 bases of the junction left unmatched. The CDR3 is made up of 15 amino acids. The CDR3 DNA follows: TGTGCCAGCAGCTCCGACAGGGAGAATAATGAAAAACTGTTTTTT. It encodes CASSSDRENNEKLFF. Full variable domain (outside the CDR3, taken from reference TRBV5-4 and TRBJ1-4): ETGVTQSPTHLIKTRGQQVTLRCSSQSGHNTVSWYQQALGQGPQFIFQYYREEENGRGNFPPRFSGLQFPNYSSELNVNALELDDSALYLCASSSDRENNEKLFFGSGTQLSVL.

The genes are TRBV6-1 and TRBJ1-2; D is unclear. Trimming removed 8 bases at V and 8 bases at J, with 15 bases between. The CDR3 runs 12 residues. Per germline, CDR1 MNHNS and CDR2 SASEGT. This chain's CDR3 is CASERLPPGYTF. In nucleotides, the CDR3 is TGTGCCAGCGAGAGGTTACCGCCCGGCTACACCTTC.

The chain carries TRBV9 and TRBJ1-2; TRBD1 is a possible D gene (5 bases). This CDR3 is 15 amino acids long. Germline V lookup: CDR1 SGDLS, CDR2 YYNGEE. V dropped 0 bases and J dropped 6 bases, with 15 bases sitting between them. For the CDR3, the DNA is TGTGCCAGCAGCGTAGGGAGGCGAGGGACTGATGGCTACACCTTC. It specifies CASSVGRRGTDGYTF.

The chain is built from TRBV10-3 and TRBJ1-2; D ambiguous. Germline CDR1 is ENHRY and CDR2 is SYGVKD. V was cut by 7 bases and J by 5 bases, with 11 bases left in between. The CDR3 consists of 12 residues. The CDR3: CAIMGSTYGYTF. The CDR3 DNA reads TGTGCCATCATGGGCAGCACATATGGCTACACCTTC.

The V and J genes are TRBV4-1 and TRBJ1-1; D perhaps matches TRBD1 (6 bases). Germline CDR1 and CDR2: MGHRA and YSYEKL. The CDR3 is 16 amino acids. Deletions cut 1 base from V and 1 base from J, with 13 bases between. The CDR3 nucleotides read TGCGCCAGCAGCCAAGGCCGGGGGGACAAGAACACTGAAGCTTTCTTT. It encodes CASSQGRGDKNTEAFF.

The chain employs TRBV4-3 and TRBJ2-5; D perhaps matches TRBD1 (6 bases). The end of the DNA is better explained by TRBJ2-7, so the J call may be wrong. The germline gives CDR1 LGHNA, CDR2 YSLEER. The CDR3 consists of 15 residues. The CDR3 is CASSQVRTASYEQYF. In nucleotides, the CDR3 is TGCGCCAGCAGCCAAGTTAGGACAGCATCCTACGAGCAGTACTTC.

The chain combines TRBV7-9 with TRBJ2-5; 7 positions match TRBD2. J lost 2 bases, V lost 4 bases, and 7 bases had no gene match. The CDR3 totals 15 residues. CDR1 and CDR2 from the germline V gene are SEHNR and FQNEAQ (reference sequence). CDR3 in DNA: TGTGCCAGCAGCTCCCTGGGGGGGTTTCAAGAGACCCAGTACTTC. Translating it yields CASSSLGGFQETQYF.

The chain links TRBV9 to TRBJ1-1; D is undetermined. This CDR3 spans 16 amino acids. CDR1 SGDLS and CDR2 YYNGEE come from the germline V gene. The ends were cut back, 3 bases at V and 3 bases at J, with 18 bases in the middle. Written as DNA, the CDR3 is TGTGCCAGCAGCGCGTCCAGACGGGGTTATGACACTGAAGCTTTCTTT. Translating gives CASSASRRGYDTEAFF.

This chain links TRBV7-7 with TRBJ2-5; 8 nucleotides line up with TRBD1. TRBJ2-7 matches the DNA end more closely, so the J call is doubtful. The CDR3 covers 14 residues. Germline CDR1 SSHAT, CDR2 FNYEAQ (reference sequence). The CDR3 region is CASSPGQGPYEQYF. CDR3 nucleotides: TGTGCCAGCAGCCCCGGACAGGGCCCCTACGAGCAGTACTTC.

The chain carries TRBV29-1 and TRBJ1-2; D ambiguous. The CDR3 consists of 12 residues. In germline, CDR1 is SQVTM, CDR2 ANQGSEA. V lost 5 bases and J 4 bases, leaving 11 bases between the germline ends. CDR3 sequence (DNA): TGCAGCGTTTCGCGGAGCCTCTATGGCTACACCTTC. Its translation: CSVSRSLYGYTF. The whole variable domain, filled in from reference TRBV29-1 and TRBJ1-2, reads SAVISQKPSRDICQRGTSLTIQCQVDSQVTMMFWYRQQPGQSLTLIATANQGSEATYESGFVIDKFPISRPNLTFSTLTVSNMSPEDSSIYLCSVSRSLYGYTFGSGTRLTVV.

The V call is TRBV6-5, the J call TRBJ1-2; D not resolved. Trimming shortened V by 5 bases and J by 6 bases, and 16 bases separated the two germline ends. This CDR3 comprises 14 residues. Germline-derived CDR1 and CDR2 are MNHEY and SVGAGI. The chain's CDR3 is CASSARGWENGYTF. CDR3 nucleotides: TGTGCCAGCAGTGCTCGGGGTTGGGAAAATGGCTACACCTTC.